This entry lists 23 T cell receptor beta chains sequenced from one sample in a study of blood T cell repertoires in COVID-19. Only in-frame clones appear in the TCRdb table, and some are missing; sequencing was by immunoSEQ multiplex PCR. The sample shows a few hundred thousand clones, around 82% of them seen only once. The sequenced sample consisted of peripheral blood. Receptors originate from a human donor with COVID-19, enrolled during active disease. The donor label of this sample is uncertain.

In this sample, this clone turned up a few times. The J gene is TRBJ2-7, the V gene TRBV11-3; D might be TRBD2 (6 bases). Germline-derived CDR1 and CDR2 are SGHNT and YENEEA. V lost 5 bases and J lost 4, with 9 bases in between. This CDR3 spans 12 amino acids. The DNA of the CDR3 is TGTGCCAGCAGCGGGGGAGGTTACGAGCAGTACTTC. Translating it yields CASSGGGYEQYF.

V and J are TRBV3-1 (or the pseudogene TRBV3-2) and TRBJ1-3; D may be TRBD1 (6 bases). Germline V CDR1 and CDR2: LGHDT, YNNKEL (reference sequence). CDR3 length: 15 residues. V lost 1 base and J lost 7, with 14 bases in between. The CDR3 sequence is CASSQGRVQGNTIYF. In DNA, the CDR3 is TGTGCCAGCAGCCAAGGGCGGGTCCAGGGGAACACCATATATTTT.

J is TRBJ1-4 and V is TRBV7-6, with 10 nucleotides matching TRBD1. J gave up 7 bases and V 2 bases, and 10 bases lay outside the gene matches. Per germline, CDR1 SGHVS and CDR2 FNYEAQ. The CDR3 runs to 17 residues. CDR3 in DNA: TGTGCCAGCAGCTTAACGGGACAGGGGACCCTAGGTGAAAAACTGTTTTTT. The encoded protein is CASSLTGQGTLGEKLFF. The variable domain in full, completed from reference TRBV7-6 and TRBJ1-4, reads GAGVSQSPRYKVTKRGQDVALRCDPISGHVSLYWYRQALGQGPEFLTYFNYEAQQDKSGLPNDRFSAERPEGSISTLTIQRTEQRDSAMYRCASSLTGQGTLGEKLFFGSGTQLSVL.

The chain recombines TRBV3-1 (or the pseudogene TRBV3-2) with TRBJ1-5; D may be TRBD1 (5 bases). The CDR3 runs to 14 residues. CDR1 and CDR2 (germline): LGHDT, YNNKEL (reference sequence). Trimming removed 3 bases from V and 7 bases from J, with 13 bases in between. This CDR3 reads CASSHLGAEQPQHF. CDR3 sequence (DNA): TGTGCCAGCAGCCATTTAGGGGCTGAGCAGCCCCAGCATTTT.

This clone was found a few times. V usage is TRBV4-3 and J usage is TRBJ1-2, with D perhaps matching TRBD1 (6 bases). Germline V CDR1 and CDR2: LGHNA, YSLEER. V shed 5 bases and J shed 2 bases, with 6 bases lying between them. The CDR3 is 12 residues long. DNA for the CDR3: TGCGCCAGCAGCGGACAGAACTATGGCTACACCTTC. It translates to CASSGQNYGYTF.

CDR3 nucleotide sequence: TGCGCCAGCAAACCTCCGGGGGCTAACTATGGCTACACCTTC. Translation gives CASKPPGANYGYTF. The chain links TRBV5-1 to TRBJ1-2, with a tentative D call TRBD1 (5 bases). CDR1 and CDR2 (germline): SGHRS, YFSETQ. Trimming took off 6 bases at V and 0 bases at J, with 12 bases between the two ends. CDR3 size: 14 residues.

The chain combines TRBV7-2 with TRBJ2-1; D may be TRBD1 (5 bases). Germline V CDR1 and CDR2: SGHTA, FQGNSA. This CDR3 contains 14 residues. Deletions cut 1 base from V and 8 bases from J, with 12 bases between. The CDR3 sequence is CASSLGLGVDEQFF. DNA for the CDR3: TGTGCCAGCAGCTTAGGGCTAGGGGTAGATGAGCAGTTCTTC.

The V gene is TRBV9, the J gene TRBJ1-1, with D possibly being TRBD1 (5 bases). This CDR3 has 16 amino acids. V lost 0 bases to trimming and J lost 6 bases, with 18 bases between them. Looked up from germline, CDR1 is SGDLS and CDR2 is YYNGEE. The CDR3 protein is CASSVGRAARRAEAFF. CDR3 nucleotides: TGTGCCAGCAGCGTAGGCAGGGCCGCTCGGAGGGCTGAAGCTTTCTTT.

This chain uses TRBV11-3 with TRBJ2-7, with unresolved D. Trimming pared 0 bases from V and 2 bases from J, leaving 5 bases between. The CDR3 has 13 amino acids. Germline V gene sequence: CDR1 SGHNT, CDR2 YENEEA. The CDR3 bases are TGTGCCAGCAGCTTAGAAGACACCTACGAGCAGTACTTC. Protein: CASSLEDTYEQYF.

The chain uses TRBV6-6 and TRBJ1-2; the D gene is possibly TRBD1 (5 bases). CDR1 and CDR2 from the germline V gene are MNHNY and SVGAGI (reference sequence). CDR3 length equals 12 residues. Trimming shortened V by 8 bases and J by 4 bases, and 11 bases separated the two germline ends. The CDR3 reads CASAGQAYGYTF. The CDR3 DNA reads TGTGCCAGCGCGGGGCAGGCCTATGGCTACACCTTC.

The chain joins TRBV3-1 (or the pseudogene TRBV3-2) to TRBJ2-2; D is possibly TRBD1 (7 bases). The CDR3 totals 16 residues. With 4 bases removed from V and 5 bases from J, the gap between germline ends came to 17 bases. Germline V lookup: CDR1 LGHDT, CDR2 YNNKEL (reference sequence). CDR3 nucleotide sequence: TGTGCCAGCAGCCCTCAGGGGGGAGGAAAGACCGGGGAGCTGTTTTTT. Translated, it gives CASSPQGGGKTGELFF.

The V gene is TRBV18, the J gene TRBJ1-2; the D is unclear. Per germline, CDR1 KGHSH and CDR2 LQKENI. The length of the CDR3 is 15 residues. The V and J ends lost 1 base and 5 bases respectively, with 14 bases between them. The DNA of the CDR3 is TGTGCCAGCTCACCACGGTCCGGGTCCCAATATGGCTACACCTTC. Its protein product is CASSPRSGSQYGYTF. The whole variable domain, remainder taken from reference TRBV18 and TRBJ1-2, is NAGVMQNPRHLVRRRGQEARLRCSPMKGHSHVYWYRQLPEEGLKFMVYLQKENIIDESGMPKERFSAEFPKEGPSILRIQQVVRGDSAAYFCASSPRSGSQYGYTFGSGTRLTVV.

This clone was seen a handful of times. The chain combines TRBV3-1 (or the pseudogene TRBV3-2) with TRBJ2-3; possible D gene TRBD2, 6 bases. There are 15 residues in the CDR3. CDR1 and CDR2 from the germline V gene are LGHDT and YNNKEL (reference sequence). V was cut by 4 bases and J by 6 bases, with 17 bases left in between. The CDR3 DNA is TGTGCCAGCAGCCTCGGGACCCCCGCGGGGGATACGCAGTATTTT. The encoded protein is CASSLGTPAGDTQYF.

The chain employs TRBV5-6 and TRBJ1-4, with no clear D. V was shortened by 2 bases and J by 8 bases, with 13 bases between the two germline ends. CDR1 and CDR2 (germline): SGHDT, YYEEEE. The CDR3 contains 14 residues. CDR3 nucleotides: TGTGCCAGCAGCTTCCTCCGGGATGGCGAAAAACTGTTTTTT. This codes for CASSFLRDGEKLFF.

This clone showed up just a few times. This chain uses TRBV6-2 or TRBV6-3 with TRBJ2-1; TRBD2 matches at 13 bases. The CDR3 covers 17 residues. Losses at the gene ends were 3 bases for V and 6 bases for J; bases not matched to a gene: 8. The germline gives CDR1 MNHEY, CDR2 SVGEGT. CDR3 residues: CASSYPGLAGDLNEQFF. The CDR3 region has the DNA TGTGCCAGCAGTTATCCCGGACTAGCGGGAGATCTCAATGAGCAGTTCTTC.

This rearrangement joins TRBV11-1 to TRBJ2-7; the D gene is possibly TRBD2 (6 bases). Germline assignment: CDR1 SGHAT and CDR2 FQDESV (reference sequence). The CDR3 loop spans 16 amino acids. The V end lost 4 bases, the J end lost 2 bases, and 18 bases lay between the germline ends. CDR3 loop: CASSSAPGLLAYEQYF. The CDR3 DNA follows: TGTGCCAGCAGCTCGGCTCCGGGACTCTTAGCCTACGAGCAGTACTTC.

This chain joins TRBV10-1 and TRBJ1-1; 7 positions agree with TRBD1. The J segment lost 5 bases and the V segment lost 6 bases, leaving 6 bases of the junction unmatched. Germline loops: CDR1 WNHNN, CDR2 SYGVQD (reference sequence). The CDR3 sequence is 13 residues long. The CDR3 DNA reads as TGCGCCAGCAGCTTCGGGACAGTGACTGAAGCTTTCTTT. Translation: CASSFGTVTEAFF.

The chain joins TRBV7-2 to TRBJ1-6; D might be TRBD1 (6 bases). V shed 0 bases and J shed 3 bases, with 12 bases lying between them. CDR3 length: 17 residues. Per germline, CDR1 SGHTA and CDR2 FQGNSA. The CDR3 reads CASSLAPQTGYNSPLHF. Here the CDR3 DNA reads TGTGCCAGCAGCTTAGCCCCCCAGACAGGCTATAATTCACCCCTCCACTTT.

The V and J genes are TRBV18 and TRBJ1-3; TRBD1 is a possible D gene (5 bases). Germline loops: CDR1 KGHSH, CDR2 LQKENI. This CDR3 has 15 amino acids. V shed 4 bases and J shed 0 bases, with 10 bases lying between them. The CDR3 bases are TGTGCCAGCTCACTCGGGGGGACCTCTGGAAACACCATATATTTT. Translated, it gives CASSLGGTSGNTIYF.

The chain recombines TRBV19 with TRBJ1-1, with D maybe TRBD1 (6 bases). The CDR3 has 15 residues. Trimming removed 6 bases at V and 8 bases at J, with 22 bases between. The V gene's germline CDR1 is LNHDA and CDR2 SQIVND (reference sequence). The CDR3 DNA is TGTGCCAGTAGCCTAAGGGGACACGGTGAGAGAGAAGCTTTCTTT. Translating gives CASSLRGHGEREAFF.

This chain joins TRBV27 and TRBJ1-1; D perhaps matches TRBD1 (5 bases). CDR3 size: 14 residues. V was trimmed by 3 bases and J by 1 base, leaving 9 bases between them. Germline assignment: CDR1 MNHEY and CDR2 SMNVEV (reference sequence). The CDR3 is CASSFRGENTEAFF. Written as DNA, the CDR3 is TGTGCCAGCAGTTTTCGGGGGGAGAACACTGAAGCTTTCTTT.

The gene calls are TRBV18 and TRBJ1-3, with D hard to call. Trimming took off 2 bases at V and 4 bases at J, with 9 bases between the two ends. Germline assignment: CDR1 KGHSH and CDR2 LQKENI. The CDR3 covers 14 residues. CDR3 protein: CASSPTTQGNTIYF. CDR3 coding DNA: TGTGCCAGCTCACCAACGACACAGGGAAACACCATATATTTT. Full variable domain (missing parts from reference TRBV18 and TRBJ1-3): NAGVMQNPRHLVRRRGQEARLRCSPMKGHSHVYWYRQLPEEGLKFMVYLQKENIIDESGMPKERFSAEFPKEGPSILRIQQVVRGDSAAYFCASSPTTQGNTIYFGEGSWLTVV.

The rearrangement uses TRBV11-2 and TRBJ2-7; 8 nucleotides agree with TRBD1. V dropped 5 bases and J dropped 1; count of bases not matched to a gene: 10. The CDR3 has 16 residues. Germline V gives CDR1 SGHAT, CDR2 FQNNGV. CDR3 sequence (DNA): TGTGCCAGCAGCCCAGGGGGCAGGGGGGTGTCCTACGAGCAGTACTTC. Amino acid sequence: CASSPGGRGVSYEQYF.